Following are 25 T cell receptor beta chains from one sample sequenced in a study of T-cell reconstitution after alpha-beta-depleted transplantation in children. Unique molecular identifiers tagged the TCRbeta library. TCRdb passed the PCR reads through MiXCR, listing each CDR3 protein once. Of hundreds of thousands of distinct CDR3 sequences listed, under 9.5% are singletons. This specimen consisted of PBMCs from the stem cell graft donor, obtained from the stem cell graft. The receptors here all came from a human donor who donated a stem cell graft to a child with acute lymphoblastic leukemia.

In this sample, this clonotype turned up many times. The chain combines TRBV4-2 with TRBJ2-7; 11 bases are shared with TRBD2. CDR3 size: 17 residues. The germline CDR1 and CDR2 sequences are LGHNA and YNFKEQ. With 3 bases clipped from V and 0 bases from J, the junction kept 7 bases outside the gene matches. CDR3 amino acids: CASSQLAGGLSSYEQYF. The CDR3 nucleotides read TGTGCCAGCAGCCAGCTAGCGGGGGGCCTTAGCTCCTACGAGCAGTACTTC.

This clonotype was seen ten or more times. The genes are TRBV12-3 or TRBV12-4 and TRBJ2-3; D is perhaps TRBD2 (6 bases). This CDR3 spans 14 amino acids. V was pared by 6 bases and J by 4 bases, with 14 bases between. The CDR3 nucleotides read TGTGCCAGCAGCAACCGGGACTTGCCAGATACGCAGTATTTT. It is translated as CASSNRDLPDTQYF.

This clonotype was detected only a few times. This chain links TRBV20-1 with TRBJ2-1, with 11 bases matching TRBD2. Germline V gives CDR1 DFQATT, CDR2 SNEGSKA (reference sequence). The length of the CDR3 is 13 residues. Unmatched junction bases numbered 0, after V lost 3 bases and J lost 5 bases. The CDR3 DNA reads TGCAGTGCTAGGACTAGCGGGGACAATGAGCAGTTCTTC. Amino acid sequence: CSARTSGDNEQFF.

This clonotype was counted ten times or more. This sequence joins TRBV5-1 and TRBJ2-7; 9 bases fit TRBD2. The CDR3 has 16 amino acids. The germline gives CDR1 SGHRS, CDR2 YFSETQ. V was clipped by 4 bases and J by 1 base; unmatched bases: 9. DNA for the CDR3: TGCGCCAGCAGCCGAACCCCTAGCGGGGAGTCCTACGAGCAGTACTTC. Protein sequence: CASSRTPSGESYEQYF.

This clonotype occurred a few times. This chain links TRBV27 with TRBJ2-1, with a tentative D call TRBD2 (6 bases). V lost 8 bases, J lost 7 bases, and 12 bases lay in between. This CDR3 comprises 12 residues. Germline V lookup: CDR1 MNHEY, CDR2 SMNVEV (reference sequence). CDR3: CASSASDNEQFF. DNA for the CDR3: TGTGCCAGCTCAGCTAGCGATAATGAGCAGTTCTTC.

At least ten counts were recorded for this clonotype. This chain uses TRBV5-1 with TRBJ2-1; 7 bases fit TRBD2. J lost 2 bases, V lost 3 bases, and 5 bases had no gene match. There are 15 residues in the CDR3. Germline V gene data show CDR1 as SGHRS and CDR2 as YFSETQ. The CDR3: CASSSGDYTYNEQFF. In DNA, the CDR3 is TGCGCCAGCAGCTCGGGGGACTACACCTACAATGAGCAGTTCTTC.

A note on this clonotype: In this CDR3 the conserved last residue, phenylalanine or tryptophan, is missing, so a read error is likely. The chain joins TRBV2 to TRBJ2-5, with D perhaps matching TRBD1 or TRBD2 (5 bases each). The CDR3 is 15 residues long. Per the germline V gene, CDR1 is SNHLY and CDR2 is FYNNEI. Trimming removed 4 bases at V and 1 base at J, with 13 bases between. CDR3 in DNA: TGTGCCAGCAGTGTGGGGGACCGTCCCCAAGAGACCCAGTACCTC. Translated, it gives CASSVGDRPQETQYL.

This clonotype was counted ten times or more. This chain joins TRBV4-1 and TRBJ2-6; D unclear. CDR1 is MGHRA, CDR2 YSYEKL, per germline. Deletions cut 5 bases from V and 1 base from J, with 21 bases between. This CDR3 has 19 amino acids. The CDR3, as DNA: TGCGCCAGCAGCACACTCAAAAATAGAGGAGCTTCTGGGGCCAACGTCCTGACTTTC. Amino acids: CASSTLKNRGASGANVLTF.

This clonotype was recorded a few times. The chain recombines TRBV27 with TRBJ2-6; TRBD1 aligns across 8 bases. After removal of 0 bases from V and 0 bases from J, the junction contained 4 bases not matched to a gene. This CDR3 has 18 residues. The germline gives CDR1 MNHEY, CDR2 SMNVEV (reference sequence). CDR3 bases: TGTGCCAGCAGTTTATCGACAGGGGTCGACTCTGGGGCCAACGTCCTGACTTTC. This codes for CASSLSTGVDSGANVLTF.

The chain recombines TRBV5-1 with TRBJ2-7; D is perhaps TRBD1 or TRBD2 (5 bases each). The CDR3 runs 18 residues. V was trimmed by 0 bases and J by 3 bases, leaving 22 bases between them. The germline V gene encodes CDR1 SGHRS and CDR2 YFSETQ. The CDR3 spells CASSLGMGTGTMGYEQYF. CDR3 nucleotides: TGCGCCAGCAGCTTGGGTATGGGGACGGGCACGATGGGCTACGAGCAGTACTTC.

The CDR3: CASSLMGRANEKLFF. The CDR3 DNA sequence: TGTGCCAGCAGCTTAATGGGCAGGGCTAATGAAAAACTGTTTTTT. The chain recombines TRBV11-2 with TRBJ1-4, with D perhaps matching TRBD1 (5 bases). Germline CDR1 is SGHAT and CDR2 is FQNNGV. The V and J ends lost 2 bases and 3 bases respectively, with 10 bases between them. This CDR3 contains 15 residues.

This clonotype came up many times. The gene calls are TRBV6-5 and TRBJ2-2, with TRBD1 matching 7 bases. Germline V gene data show CDR1 as MNHEY and CDR2 as SVGAGI. J was trimmed by 4 bases and V by 6 bases; bases with no gene match: 8. The CDR3 length is 15 residues. The chain's CDR3 is CASSRDWDSTGELFF. The DNA for the CDR3 is TGTGCCAGCAGCCGCGACTGGGACAGCACCGGGGAGCTGTTTTTT.

This clonotype was recorded at least ten times. CDR3 sequence (DNA): TGTGCCATCGGCAGACTAGGAAATCAAGAGACCCAGTACTTC. It translates to CAIGRLGNQETQYF. This chain joins TRBV10-3 and TRBJ2-5; D may be TRBD2 (6 bases). Per germline, CDR1 ENHRY and CDR2 SYGVKD. V was pared by 8 bases and J by 2 bases, with 15 bases between. This CDR3 contains 14 residues.

The rearrangement joins TRBV5-1 to TRBJ2-5; D perhaps matches TRBD1 (5 bases). Germline V gene sequence: CDR1 SGHRS, CDR2 YFSETQ. This CDR3 spans 13 amino acids. The V end lost 2 bases, the J end lost 4 bases, and 9 bases lay between the germline ends. This CDR3 reads CASSFAGLETQYF. In nucleotides, the CDR3 is TGCGCCAGCAGCTTCGCAGGGTTAGAGACCCAGTACTTC.

In this sample, this clonotype turned up many times. The rearrangement joins TRBV7-8 to TRBJ2-1; possibly TRBD2 for D (5 bases). Trimming pared 3 bases from V and 5 bases from J, leaving 11 bases between. Germline lookup yields CDR1 SGHVS and CDR2 FQNEAQ. The CDR3 contains 14 residues. In nucleotides, the CDR3 is TGTGCCAGCAGCTTCCGGGGAAGGAACAATGAGCAGTTCTTC. This codes for CASSFRGRNNEQFF.

The V call is TRBV29-1, the J call TRBJ2-7; D not resolved. CDR1 is SQVTM, CDR2 ANQGSEA, per germline. The germline V and J ends were trimmed by 3 bases and 6 bases, with 15 bases remaining between them. The CDR3 spans 13 residues. This CDR3 reads CSVDVDSRREQYF. As DNA, the CDR3 is TGCAGCGTTGATGTTGACTCAAGGCGCGAGCAGTACTTC.

The J gene is TRBJ2-1, the V gene TRBV5-1, with 11 bases fitting TRBD2. V was pared by 0 bases and J by 6 bases, with 2 bases of the junction left unmatched. This CDR3 has 15 amino acids. Germline assignment: CDR1 SGHRS and CDR2 YFSETQ. The chain's CDR3 is CASSLGLAGSNEQFF. The CDR3 nucleotides read TGCGCCAGCAGCTTGGGACTAGCGGGGAGCAATGAGCAGTTCTTC.

This clonotype was observed many times. The chain has TRBV12-3 or TRBV12-4 and TRBJ1-2; D gene uncertain. Trimming cost V 0 bases and J 3 bases, with 5 bases left between them. The CDR3 contains 13 residues. The CDR3 nucleotides read TGTGCCAGCAGTTTAGCAGAGGACTATGGCTACACCTTC. Amino acids: CASSLAEDYGYTF.

This clonotype was seen a handful of times. The V and J genes are TRBV5-1 and TRBJ2-3, with no clear D. This CDR3 comprises 13 residues. V was clipped by 4 bases and J by 1 base, with 7 bases between them. CDR1 is SGHRS, CDR2 YFSETQ, per germline. The CDR3, as DNA: TGCGCCAGCAGCGCGGCAGGCACAGATACGCAGTATTTT. It codes for CASSAAGTDTQYF.

This clonotype was seen a few times. This chain links TRBV20-1 with TRBJ2-1, with TRBD1 matching 8 bases. The CDR3 is 14 residues long. The trim removed 5 bases at V and 0 bases at J, leaving 3 bases unmatched. Germline CDR1 is DFQATT and CDR2 is SNEGSKA (reference sequence). CDR3 residues: CSAFGQGSYNEQFF. The CDR3 DNA reads as TGCAGTGCTTTTGGACAGGGCTCCTACAATGAGCAGTTCTTC.

Many counts were recorded for this clonotype. The V call is TRBV12-3 or TRBV12-4, the J call TRBJ2-5; D is unclear. Trimming shortened V by 1 base and J by 1 base, and 10 bases separated the two germline ends. This CDR3 spans 15 amino acids. The CDR3 region has the DNA TGTGCCAGCAGTTTAGTCGGCAGAAGCCAAGAGACCCAGTACTTC. Protein sequence: CASSLVGRSQETQYF.

The chain uses TRBV10-3 and TRBJ2-5; 7 bases map to TRBD2. The CDR3 consists of 17 residues. The V gene end was trimmed by 3 bases and the J gene end by 1 base; junction bases not matched to a gene: 11. Germline lookup yields CDR1 ENHRY and CDR2 SYGVKD. CDR3 sequence reads: CAISDLRASGLQETQYF. DNA of the CDR3: TGTGCCATCAGTGACTTAAGGGCTAGCGGACTCCAAGAGACCCAGTACTTC.

V is TRBV5-1 and J is TRBJ1-1; perhaps TRBD1 as D (5 bases). Trimming cost V 3 bases and J 8 bases, with 23 bases left between them. This CDR3 spans 16 amino acids. CDR1 is SGHRS and CDR2 is YFSETQ in the germline V gene. CDR3 coding DNA: TGCGCCAGCAGCTCACACCTATTACCGGGACGGGAAGAAGCTTTCTTT. This codes for CASSSHLLPGREEAFF.

A single count supports this clonotype. The chain recombines TRBV11-2 with TRBJ1-1; D is undetermined. CDR1 is SGHAT and CDR2 is FQNNGV in the germline V gene. The CDR3 is 11 residues long. The ends were cut back, 3 bases at V and 11 bases at J, with 10 bases in the middle. The DNA of the CDR3 is TGTGCCAGCAGCTTGCCCGACTTGGCTTTCTTT. Its protein is CASSLPDLAFF.

This clonotype has just a few counts. V usage is TRBV20-1 and J usage is TRBJ1-5; D remains ambiguous. V lost 5 bases and J 3 bases, leaving 17 bases between the germline ends. Germline CDR1 reads DFQATT; CDR2 reads SNEGSKA (reference sequence). This CDR3 comprises 15 residues. The CDR3 sequence is CSAQNLVQNNQPQHF. Here the CDR3 DNA reads TGCAGTGCTCAAAACTTGGTTCAAAACAATCAGCCCCAGCATTTT.